This TCR beta chain was found in a study of shared clonotypes between healthy human individuals. Study-wide results and caveats: Naive subsets generally exceeded memory subsets in estimated richness. Among donors, sharing of clonotypes was expected to be affected by sequencing depth.

The table lists this clone with a count of one. Antigen specificity is unknown. The method was immunoSEQ multiplex PCR; TCRdb's version includes in-frame clones alone and lacks a portion of them. The sample includes over 950,000 clones, approximately 80% of them seen just once. The CDR3 covers 16 residues. CDR1 and CDR2 (germline): SGHVS, FNYEAQ. The V gene end was trimmed by 2 bases and the J gene end by 4 bases; junction bases not matched to a gene: 8. The sequence derives from a man between 18 and 35 years old in good health. Some clones in this sample may be carry-over from other donors' samples. J is TRBJ2-1 and V is TRBV7-6; 7 bases match TRBD2. The source material was memory CD4+ T cells from PBMCs. The subset: CD45RA-negative fraction. CDR3 nucleotides: TGTGCCAGCAGCTTAATCGATTCGCGGGGGTACAATGAGCAGTTCTTC. Translated: CASSLIDSRGYNEQFF.